This entry describes one T cell receptor (beta chain). Its matching antigen is unknown. Amplification of TCR beta CDR3 regions used RNA as the template. A set of HTBI primers served as the primers for a first-round RT-PCR of the TCR CDR3. TCRdb analysed the multiplex PCR reads with MiXCR anew, one entry per CDR3 protein. The sample includes a few hundred thousand distinct CDR3 sequences, roughly a sixth of them seen just once. The sample belongs to a study of T cells in Graves' hyperthyroidism and ophthalmopathy. General observations from the study: Most expanded thyroid clonotypes above 0.001 recurred in blood. The model made its ophthalmopathy prediction, and onset followed a median around 6.9 months later.

Trimming left V 5 bases short and J 3 bases short, with 17 bases between. There are 14 residues in the CDR3. In germline, CDR1 is SQVTM, CDR2 ANQGSEA. The sequenced material came from blood. The sequence was collected from a woman in her forties with Graves' ophthalmopathy. This chain links TRBV29-1 with TRBJ2-7; no definite D call. In DNA form, the CDR3 reads TGCAGCGTTCGGTCCCAGGTTGGCGTCTACGAGCAGTACTTC. Translation gives CSVRSQVGVYEQYF.